The rows below give T cell receptor beta chains drawn from one sample of a study of identifying expanded T cells in peripheral blood. Profiling relied on immunoSEQ multiplex PCR, and the TCRdb table lists in-frame clones only, not all of them. This sample has approximately 100,000 clones, with 88% found just once. Sequencing was done on a sample of blood. Receptor source: a person aged 18 to 75 in good health. Both conserved end residues are part of each CDR3. A D gene is named only where the DNA matches it firmly. Clone sizes are given selectively: once, few, many, or a class where the clone is expanded.

j_call,v_call,d_call,clone_size,cdr3_nt,cdr3_aa
TRBJ2-3,TRBV5-1,-,-,TGCGCCACCGCGGGTGGGGGTATAACAGATACGCAGTATTTT,CATAGGGITDTQYF
TRBJ1-1,TRBV18,-,-,TGTGCCAGCTCACGGCAGAAAAACACTGAAGCTTTCTTT,CASSRQKNTEAFF
TRBJ1-2,TRBV5-1,-,once,TGCGCCAGCAGCCCGGAGGGGGGGATGAGCTACACCTTC,CASSPEGGMSYTF
TRBJ2-7,TRBV10-1,-,-,TGCGCCAGCAGTCCCAACCCGGCGACTTACGAGCAGTACTTC,CASSPNPATYEQYF
TRBJ2-7,TRBV6-1,TRBD2,-,TGTGCCAGCAGTGAAGCGTGGCGGGAGCCGGGGGGCGAGCAGTACTTC,CASSEAWREPGGEQYF
TRBJ2-5,TRBV7-9,-,-,TGTGCCAGCAGCTTCGGGCAGGGGGCGCCTAGCGGGACCCATGAGACCCAGTACTTC,CASSFGQGAPSGTHETQYF
TRBJ2-1,TRBV11-3,-,-,TGTGCCAGCAGCCCCCGTTATTTGGGTCACAATGAGCAGTTCTTC,CASSPRYLGHNEQFF
TRBJ2-1,TRBV19,-,-,TGTGCCAGTAGTATAGGGACAGACAATGAGCAGTTCTTC,CASSIGTDNEQFF
TRBJ1-4,TRBV5-8,-,-,TGTGCCAGCAGCTTTAACGGGCAGGGGAATGAAAAACTGTTTTTT,CASSFNGQGNEKLFF
TRBJ2-3,TRBV7-2,-,-,TGTGCCAGCAGCTTAGCAGGGGAAGATACGCAGTATTTT,CASSLAGEDTQYF
TRBJ2-7,TRBV5-1,TRBD1,-,TGCGCCAGCAGCTTGGATTGGACAGGGAACGAGCAGTACTTC,CASSLDWTGNEQYF
TRBJ2-3,TRBV28,-,-,TGTGCCAGCATTTCTATTTTGAGGGGGGATACGCAGTATTTT,CASISILRGDTQYF
TRBJ1-5,TRBV28,-,-,TGTGCCAGCCAACAGGGTTTCAATCAGCCCCAGCATTTT,CASQQGFNQPQHF
TRBJ2-6,TRBV7-3,-,-,TGTGCCAGCAGCTTAGGGGCCGAGGCCAACGTCCTGACTTTC,CASSLGAEANVLTF
TRBJ2-7,TRBV10-3,-,-,TGTGCCATCAGATTACAGGTCTCCTACGAGCAGTACTTC,CAIRLQVSYEQYF
TRBJ1-1,TRBV6-5,-,-,TGTGCCAGCGAACCTCTTGAAGGCGCAGCTTTCTTT,CASEPLEGAAFF
TRBJ1-5,TRBV5-4,-,-,TGTGCCAGCAGCTTGGGCGGGGGCAATCAGCCCCAGCATTTT,CASSLGGGNQPQHF
TRBJ2-5,TRBV7-7,TRBD1,-,TGTGCCAGCAGTCGTACGGGGACAGGGGAGACCCAGTACTTC,CASSRTGTGETQYF
TRBJ2-2,TRBV15,TRBD1,-,TGTGCCACCAGCAGAGATGTCCGGGACAGGGGGCAGAGCACCGGGGAGCTGTTTTTT,CATSRDVRDRGQSTGELFF
TRBJ2-7,TRBV5-4,TRBD2,-,TGTGCCAGCAGCGCCGGGACTAACCCTACCTACGAGCAGTACTTC,CASSAGTNPTYEQYF
TRBJ2-4,TRBV7-9,-,-,TGTGCATGGGTCCGGGGGAACATTCAGTACTTC,CAWVRGNIQYF
TRBJ2-3,TRBV30,-,-,TGTGCCTGGAGTGAAGCCGTGACAGATACGCAGTATTTT,CAWSEAVTDTQYF
TRBJ1-2,TRBV6-5,-,-,TGTGCCAGCAGTTACTCGACTCGGGGGTATGGCTACACCTTC,CASSYSTRGYGYTF
TRBJ2-7,TRBV11-2,-,-,TGTGCCAGCAGCTCCACCTACGAGCAGTACTTC,CASSSTYEQYF
TRBJ1-5,TRBV5-6,-,-,TGTGCCAGCAGCTTGGCTGGGGCCAGACAGCCCCAGCATTTT,CASSLAGARQPQHF
TRBJ1-4,TRBV6-6,TRBD1,-,TGTGCCAGCAGTTACCCCGGGACAGGGTTTGAAAAACTGTTTTTT,CASSYPGTGFEKLFF
TRBJ2-3,TRBV7-3,TRBD2,-,TGTGCCAGCAGCCGCCTAGCGGTCACAGATACGCAGTATTTT,CASSRLAVTDTQYF
TRBJ1-2,TRBV4-1,TRBD1,-,TGCGCCAGCAGCCAAGATCGTCCCCGGACAGGGGGGTTGGATGGCTACACCTTC,CASSQDRPRTGGLDGYTF
TRBJ2-7,TRBV4-2,-,-,TGTGCCAGCAGCCAAATCGCTGACCGGGGCTCCTACGAGCAGTACTTC,CASSQIADRGSYEQYF
TRBJ2-5,TRBV6-5,-,-,TGTGCCAGCAGTTACTCGATCGCCCAAGAGACCCAGTACTTC,CASSYSIAQETQYF
TRBJ2-3,TRBV2,-,-,TGTGCCAGCAGTGTGTTCGGCCTAGGGACAGATACGCAGTATTTT,CASSVFGLGTDTQYF
TRBJ2-5,TRBV15,-,-,TGTGCCACCAGCAGAGCGGCCCTGGAGGTGGGAGAGACCCAGTACTTC,CATSRAALEVGETQYF
TRBJ2-6,TRBV10-3,-,-,TGTGCCATCAGGGTACCGGGACACTCCTTTGGTCTTGGGGCCAACGTCCTGACTTTC,CAIRVPGHSFGLGANVLTF
TRBJ1-4,TRBV7-9,TRBD1,-,TGTGCCAGCAGCCCCGGGACAGGGAGGGAAAAACTGTTTTTT,CASSPGTGREKLFF
TRBJ2-1,TRBV5-5,TRBD2,-,TGTGCCAGCCAGCGGGATAGGAACAATGAGCAGTTCTTC,CASQRDRNNEQFF
TRBJ1-5,TRBV10-3,TRBD1,-,TGTGCCATCAGCCGACAGGGAAGCAATCAGCCCCAGCATTTT,CAISRQGSNQPQHF
TRBJ1-2,TRBV5-8,-,-,TGTGCCAGCAGTCAGGGACCATTCTATGGCTACACCTTC,CASSQGPFYGYTF
TRBJ2-2,TRBV27,-,-,TGTGCCAGCAGTCCCGTGGGCCCCCGGGGCGGGGAGCTGTTTTTT,CASSPVGPRGGELFF
TRBJ1-6,TRBV6-6,TRBD1,-,TGTGCCAGCAGGCCCGGGACAGTAGGGTCACCCCTCCACTTT,CASRPGTVGSPLHF
TRBJ2-3,TRBV27,-,-,TGTGCCAGCAGTTTATCCAACCCGGGAAATACGCAGTATTTT,CASSLSNPGNTQYF
TRBJ1-3,TRBV2,-,-,TGTGCCAGCAGCAAGGCAGGCTCTGGAAACACCATATATTTT,CASSKAGSGNTIYF
TRBJ2-2,TRBV7-9,TRBD1,-,TGTGCCAGCAGCCCCCAGACAGGGGGCGTCTCCGGGGAGCTGTTTTTT,CASSPQTGGVSGELFF
TRBJ1-1,TRBV2,-,once,TGTGCCAGCAGGGCAGGGTTACCGAACACTGAAGCTTTCTTT,CASRAGLPNTEAFF